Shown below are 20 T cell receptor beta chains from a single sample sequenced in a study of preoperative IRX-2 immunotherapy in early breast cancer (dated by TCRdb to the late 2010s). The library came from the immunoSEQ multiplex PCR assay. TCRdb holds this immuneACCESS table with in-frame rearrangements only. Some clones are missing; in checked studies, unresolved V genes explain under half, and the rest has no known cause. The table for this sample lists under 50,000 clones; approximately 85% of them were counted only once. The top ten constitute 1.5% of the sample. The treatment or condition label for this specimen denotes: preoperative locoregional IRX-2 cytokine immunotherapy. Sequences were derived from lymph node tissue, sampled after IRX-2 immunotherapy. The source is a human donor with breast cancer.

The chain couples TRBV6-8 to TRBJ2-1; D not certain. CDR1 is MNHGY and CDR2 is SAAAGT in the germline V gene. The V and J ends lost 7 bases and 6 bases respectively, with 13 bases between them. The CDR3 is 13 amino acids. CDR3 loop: CASTDVIPNEQFF. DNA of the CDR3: TGTGCCAGCACTGACGTAATTCCCAATGAGCAGTTCTTC.

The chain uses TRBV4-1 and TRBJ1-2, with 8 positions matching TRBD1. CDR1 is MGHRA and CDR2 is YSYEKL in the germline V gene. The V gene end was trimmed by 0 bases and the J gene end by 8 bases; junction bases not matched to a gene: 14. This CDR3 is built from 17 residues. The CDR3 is CASSQDYYGQGVYGYTF. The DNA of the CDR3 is TGCGCCAGCAGCCAAGATTATTACGGACAGGGAGTTTACGGCTACACCTTC.

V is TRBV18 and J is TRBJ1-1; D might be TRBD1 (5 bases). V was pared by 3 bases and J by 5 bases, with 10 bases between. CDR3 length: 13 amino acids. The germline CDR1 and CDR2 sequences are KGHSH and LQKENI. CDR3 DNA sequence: TGTGCCAGCTCACCCCTCAGGGATACTGAAGCTTTCTTT. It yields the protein CASSPLRDTEAFF.

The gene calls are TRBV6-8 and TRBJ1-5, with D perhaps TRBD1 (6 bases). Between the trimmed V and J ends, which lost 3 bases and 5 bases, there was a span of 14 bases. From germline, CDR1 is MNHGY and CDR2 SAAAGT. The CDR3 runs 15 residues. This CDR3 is CASSYLPGGDQPQHF. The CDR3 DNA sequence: TGTGCCAGCAGTTATCTTCCGGGGGGCGATCAGCCCCAGCATTTT.

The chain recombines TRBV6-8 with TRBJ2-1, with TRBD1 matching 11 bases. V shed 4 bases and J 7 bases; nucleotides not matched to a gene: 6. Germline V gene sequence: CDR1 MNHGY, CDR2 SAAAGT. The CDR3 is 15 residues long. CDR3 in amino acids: CASSSGTGGRNEQFF. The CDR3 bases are TGTGCCAGCAGTTCCGGGACAGGGGGACGGAATGAGCAGTTCTTC.

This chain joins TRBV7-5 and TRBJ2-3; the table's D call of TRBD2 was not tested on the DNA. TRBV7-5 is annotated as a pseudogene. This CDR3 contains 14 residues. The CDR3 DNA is TGTGCCAGCAGCTTGACGGGGGGCCCCCTGGGGCAGTATTTT. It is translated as CASSLTGGPLGQYF.

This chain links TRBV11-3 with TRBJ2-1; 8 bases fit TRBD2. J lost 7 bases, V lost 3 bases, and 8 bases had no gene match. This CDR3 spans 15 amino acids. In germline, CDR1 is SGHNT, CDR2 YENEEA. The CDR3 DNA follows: TGTGCCAGCAGCTTTTCTCGGGGGGGCTATAATGAGCAGTTCTTC. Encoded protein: CASSFSRGGYNEQFF.

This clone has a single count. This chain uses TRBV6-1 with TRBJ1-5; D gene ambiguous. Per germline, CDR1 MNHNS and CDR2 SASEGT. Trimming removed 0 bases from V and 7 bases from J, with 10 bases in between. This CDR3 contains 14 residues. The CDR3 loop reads CASSEALTGQPQHF. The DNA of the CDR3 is TGTGCCAGCAGTGAAGCCCTCACGGGACAGCCCCAGCATTTT.

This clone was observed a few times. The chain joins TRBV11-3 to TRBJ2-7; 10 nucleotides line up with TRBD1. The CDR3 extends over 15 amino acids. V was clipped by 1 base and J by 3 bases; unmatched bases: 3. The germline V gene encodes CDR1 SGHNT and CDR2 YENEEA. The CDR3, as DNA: TGTGCCAGCAGCTTAGGTGGGACAGGGGACTACGAGCAGTACTTC. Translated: CASSLGGTGDYEQYF.

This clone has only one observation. In DNA, the CDR3 is TGTGCCAGCAGCTTCTCTGGCGAGGGAAGCACTGAAGCTTTCTTT. This translates into CASSFSGEGSTEAFF. The rearrangement links TRBV7-6 to TRBJ1-1, with D unclear. The CDR3 consists of 15 residues. The V and J ends lost 3 bases and 4 bases respectively, with 15 bases between them. The V gene's germline CDR1 is SGHVS and CDR2 FNYEAQ.

The CDR3 is CAINDGASEQYF. CDR3 DNA sequence: TGTGCCATCAATGATGGGGCCTCCGAGCAGTACTTC. The V call is TRBV6-8, the J call TRBJ2-7; perhaps TRBD1 as D (5 bases). Trimming cost V 10 bases and J 6 bases, with 16 bases left between them. Germline V CDR1 and CDR2: MNHGY, SAAAGT. CDR3 length: 12 amino acids.

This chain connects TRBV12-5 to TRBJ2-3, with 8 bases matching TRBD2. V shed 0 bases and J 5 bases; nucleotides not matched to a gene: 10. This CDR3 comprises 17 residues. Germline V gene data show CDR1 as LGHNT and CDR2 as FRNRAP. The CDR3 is CASGLVLGGGGRDTQYF. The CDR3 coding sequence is TGTGCTAGTGGTTTGGTACTCGGGGGGGGCGGGAGAGATACGCAGTATTTT.

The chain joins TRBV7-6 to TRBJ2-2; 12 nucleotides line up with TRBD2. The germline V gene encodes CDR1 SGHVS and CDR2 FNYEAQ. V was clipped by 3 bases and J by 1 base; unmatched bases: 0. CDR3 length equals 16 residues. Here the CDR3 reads CASSLGLAGNTGELFF. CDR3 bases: TGTGCCAGCAGCTTGGGACTAGCGGGGAACACCGGGGAGCTGTTTTTT.

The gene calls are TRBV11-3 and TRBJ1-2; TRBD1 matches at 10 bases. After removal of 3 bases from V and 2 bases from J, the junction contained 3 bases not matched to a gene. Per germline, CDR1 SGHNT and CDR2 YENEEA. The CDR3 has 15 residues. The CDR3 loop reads CASSFPGQGNYGYTF. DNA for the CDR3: TGTGCCAGCAGCTTTCCGGGACAGGGGAACTATGGCTACACCTTC.

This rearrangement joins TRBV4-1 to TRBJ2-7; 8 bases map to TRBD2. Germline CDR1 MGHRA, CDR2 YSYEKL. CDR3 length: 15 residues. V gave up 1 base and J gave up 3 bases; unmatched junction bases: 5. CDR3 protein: CASSQGPGGLYEQYF. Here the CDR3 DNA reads TGCGCCAGCAGCCAAGGCCCGGGGGGGCTCTACGAGCAGTACTTC.

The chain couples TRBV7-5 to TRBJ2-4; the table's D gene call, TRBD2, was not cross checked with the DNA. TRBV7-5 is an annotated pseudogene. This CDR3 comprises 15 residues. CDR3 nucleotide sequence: TGTGCCAGCGAAATGTTCGGGGGAAACAAAAACATTCAGTACTTC. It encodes CASEMFGGNKNIQYF.

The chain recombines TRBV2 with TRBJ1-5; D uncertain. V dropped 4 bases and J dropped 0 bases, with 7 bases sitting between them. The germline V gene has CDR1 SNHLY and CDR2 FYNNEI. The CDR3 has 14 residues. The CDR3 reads CASSVDYSNQPQHF. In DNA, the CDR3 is TGTGCCAGCAGTGTGGACTATAGCAATCAGCCCCAGCATTTT.

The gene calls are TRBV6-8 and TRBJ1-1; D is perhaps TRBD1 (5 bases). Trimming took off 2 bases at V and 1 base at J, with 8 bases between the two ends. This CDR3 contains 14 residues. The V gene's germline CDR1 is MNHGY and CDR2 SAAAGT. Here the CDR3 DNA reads TGTGCCAGCAGTTACCACAGGACGAACACTGAAGCTTTCTTT. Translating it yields CASSYHRTNTEAFF.

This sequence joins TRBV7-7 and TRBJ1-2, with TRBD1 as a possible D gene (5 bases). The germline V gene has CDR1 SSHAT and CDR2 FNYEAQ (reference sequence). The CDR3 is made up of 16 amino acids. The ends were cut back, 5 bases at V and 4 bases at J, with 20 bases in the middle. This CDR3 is CASSPQGRSFSYGYTF. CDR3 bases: TGTGCCAGCAGCCCCCAGGGCAGGTCCTTCAGCTATGGCTACACCTTC.

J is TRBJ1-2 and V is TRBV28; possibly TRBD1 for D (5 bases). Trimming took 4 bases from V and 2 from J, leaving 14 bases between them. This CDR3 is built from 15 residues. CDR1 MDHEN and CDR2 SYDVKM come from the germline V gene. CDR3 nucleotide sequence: TGTGCCAGCAGTTCAAGGGGTGGGGTAAACTATGGCTACACCTTC. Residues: CASSSRGGVNYGYTF.